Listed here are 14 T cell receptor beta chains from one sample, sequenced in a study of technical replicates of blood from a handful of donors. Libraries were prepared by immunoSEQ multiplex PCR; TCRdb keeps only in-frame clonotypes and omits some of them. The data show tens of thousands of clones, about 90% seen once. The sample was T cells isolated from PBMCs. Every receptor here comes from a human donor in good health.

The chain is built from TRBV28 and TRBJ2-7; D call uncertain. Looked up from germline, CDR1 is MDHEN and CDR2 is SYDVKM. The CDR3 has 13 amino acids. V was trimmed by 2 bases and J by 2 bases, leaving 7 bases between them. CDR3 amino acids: CASSLALAYEQYF. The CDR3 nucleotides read TGTGCCAGCAGTTTAGCGCTAGCCTACGAGCAGTACTTC.

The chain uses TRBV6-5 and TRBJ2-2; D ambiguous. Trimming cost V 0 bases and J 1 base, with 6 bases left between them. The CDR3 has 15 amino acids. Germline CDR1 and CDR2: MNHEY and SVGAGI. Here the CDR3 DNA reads TGTGCCAGCAGTTACTCGTCCAGGAACACCGGGGAGCTGTTTTTT. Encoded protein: CASSYSSRNTGELFF.

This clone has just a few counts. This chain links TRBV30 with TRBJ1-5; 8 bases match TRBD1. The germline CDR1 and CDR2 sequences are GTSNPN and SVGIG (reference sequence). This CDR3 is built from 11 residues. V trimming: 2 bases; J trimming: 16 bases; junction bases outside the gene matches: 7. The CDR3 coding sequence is TGTGCCTGGAGTCTCCCGGGACAGGTACATTTT. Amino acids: CAWSLPGQVHF.

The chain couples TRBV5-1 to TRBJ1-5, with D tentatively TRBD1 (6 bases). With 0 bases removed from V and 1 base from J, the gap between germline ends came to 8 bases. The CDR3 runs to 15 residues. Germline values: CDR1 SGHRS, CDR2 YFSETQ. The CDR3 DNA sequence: TGCGCCAGCAGCTTGGGAGGACAGAGCAATCAGCCCCAGCATTTT. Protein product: CASSLGGQSNQPQHF.

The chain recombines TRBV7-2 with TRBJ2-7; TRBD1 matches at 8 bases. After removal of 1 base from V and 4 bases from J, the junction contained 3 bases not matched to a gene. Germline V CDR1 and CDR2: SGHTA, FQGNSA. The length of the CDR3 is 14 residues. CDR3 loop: CASSLVDRGYEQYF. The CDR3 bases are TGTGCCAGCAGCTTAGTCGACAGGGGATACGAGCAGTACTTC.

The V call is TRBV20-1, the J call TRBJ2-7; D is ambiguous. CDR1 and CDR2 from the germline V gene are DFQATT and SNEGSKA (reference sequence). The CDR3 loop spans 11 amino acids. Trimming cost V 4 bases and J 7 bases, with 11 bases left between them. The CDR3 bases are TGCAGTGCTAAGACAAGATCGGAGCAGTACTTC. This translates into CSAKTRSEQYF.

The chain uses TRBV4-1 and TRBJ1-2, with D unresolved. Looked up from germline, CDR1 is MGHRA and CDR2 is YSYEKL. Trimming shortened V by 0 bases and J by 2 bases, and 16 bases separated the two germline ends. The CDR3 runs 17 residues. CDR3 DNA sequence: TGCGCCAGCAGCCAAGATCTAAGGCAGACTGAAAACTATGGCTACACCTTC. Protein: CASSQDLRQTENYGYTF.

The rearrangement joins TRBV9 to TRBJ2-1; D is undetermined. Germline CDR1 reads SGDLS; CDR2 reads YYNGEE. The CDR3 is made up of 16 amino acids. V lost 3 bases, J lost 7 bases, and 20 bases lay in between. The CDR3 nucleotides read TGTGCCAGCAGCGCCCCGATATCCACCTTAGAGAATGAGCAGTTCTTC. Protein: CASSAPISTLENEQFF.

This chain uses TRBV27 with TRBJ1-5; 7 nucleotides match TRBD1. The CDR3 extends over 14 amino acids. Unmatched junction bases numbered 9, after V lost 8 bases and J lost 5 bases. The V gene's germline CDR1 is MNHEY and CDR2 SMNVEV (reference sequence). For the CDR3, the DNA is TGTGCCAGCGGGATTACAGGGGCCGATCAGCCCCAGCATTTT. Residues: CASGITGADQPQHF.

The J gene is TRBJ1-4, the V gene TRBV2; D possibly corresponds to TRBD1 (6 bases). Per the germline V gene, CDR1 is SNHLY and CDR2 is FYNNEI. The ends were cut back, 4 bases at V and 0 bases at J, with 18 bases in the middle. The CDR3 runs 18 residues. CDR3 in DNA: TGTGCCAGCAGTGTGGGGACAACTCGACTTGCAACTAATGAAAAACTGTTTTTT. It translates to CASSVGTTRLATNEKLFF.

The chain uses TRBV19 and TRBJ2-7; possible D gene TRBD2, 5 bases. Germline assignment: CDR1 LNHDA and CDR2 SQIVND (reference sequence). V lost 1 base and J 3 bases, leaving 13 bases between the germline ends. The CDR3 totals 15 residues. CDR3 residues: CASSIGLASNYEQYF. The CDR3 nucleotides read TGTGCCAGTAGTATAGGTTTAGCTAGCAACTACGAGCAGTACTTC.

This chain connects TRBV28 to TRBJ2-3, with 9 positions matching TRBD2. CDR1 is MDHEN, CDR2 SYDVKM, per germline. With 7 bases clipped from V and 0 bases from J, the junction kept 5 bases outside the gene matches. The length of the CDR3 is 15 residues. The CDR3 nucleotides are TGTGCCAGCAAGCCGCTAGCGGGGAGCACAGATACGCAGTATTTT. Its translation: CASKPLAGSTDTQYF.

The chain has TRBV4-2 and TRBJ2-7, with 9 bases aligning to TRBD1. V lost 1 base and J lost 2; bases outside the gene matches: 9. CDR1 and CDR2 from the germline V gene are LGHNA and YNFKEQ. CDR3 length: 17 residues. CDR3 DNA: TGTGCCAGCAGCCAAGGAGGACTTCGGGACAGGGCCTACGAGCAGTACTTC. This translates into CASSQGGLRDRAYEQYF.

CDR3 sequence: CAWSPPGGFFNQPQHF. As DNA, the CDR3 is TGTGCCTGGAGTCCCCCGGGGGGGTTCTTCAATCAGCCCCAGCATTTT. The J gene is TRBJ1-5, the V gene TRBV30; possibly TRBD1 for D (5 bases). Trimming left V 2 bases short and J 3 bases short, with 17 bases between. Germline CDR1 is GTSNPN and CDR2 is SVGIG (reference sequence). The CDR3 extends over 16 amino acids. Full variable domain (outside the CDR3, taken from reference TRBV30 and TRBJ1-5): SQTIHQWPATLVQPVGSPLSLECTVEGTSNPNLYWYRQAAGRGLQLLFYSVGIGQISSEVPQNLSASRPQDRQFILSSKKLLLSDSGFYLCAWSPPGGFFNQPQHFGDGTRLSIL.